One sample yielded the 6 T cell receptor beta chains listed below, sequenced in a study of blood T cell repertoires in COVID-19. The table came from immunoSEQ multiplex PCR; TCRdb's copy has only in-frame clones and leaves some out. There are under 150,000 clones in the sample; under 90% occur only once, and 8.8% lies in the top ten. Sequenced: peripheral blood. The source is a woman over 75 in a cohort sampled during active or convalescent COVID-19.

The gene calls are TRBV30 and TRBJ1-2; perhaps TRBD1 as D (6 bases). V lost 2 bases, J lost 7 bases, and 11 bases lay in between. This CDR3 has 12 amino acids. The germline CDR1 and CDR2 sequences are GTSNPN and SVGIG (reference sequence). CDR3 sequence reads: CAWSPGGAGYTF. As DNA, the CDR3 is TGTGCCTGGAGTCCCGGGGGGGCTGGCTACACCTTC.

The V and J genes are TRBV4-2 and TRBJ2-5, with 7 nucleotides matching TRBD2. J was trimmed by 3 bases and V by 0 bases; bases with no gene match: 7. The CDR3 extends over 16 amino acids. Germline CDR1 reads LGHNA; CDR2 reads YNFKEQ. The CDR3 region has the DNA TGTGCCAGCAGCCAAGATGTCGGCGGGGGAGAAGAGACCCAGTACTTC. This sequence encodes CASSQDVGGGEETQYF.

The chain is built from TRBV6-5 and TRBJ1-2; no clear D. CDR3 length equals 14 residues. Germline CDR1 reads MNHEY; CDR2 reads SVGAGI. V lost 6 bases to trimming and J lost 5 bases, with 16 bases between them. Here the CDR3 DNA reads TGTGCCAGCAGCCCGACCCACGGGTGGTATGGCTACACCTTC. Translation gives CASSPTHGWYGYTF.

This rearrangement joins TRBV5-1 to TRBJ2-3; no clear D gene. The CDR3 sequence is 17 residues long. Germline loops: CDR1 SGHRS, CDR2 YFSETQ. V was pared by 0 bases and J by 0 bases, with 14 bases between. In nucleotides, the CDR3 is TGCGCCAGCAGCTTGGAGTCGACGGGTCCTAGCACAGATACGCAGTATTTT. Amino acid sequence: CASSLESTGPSTDTQYF. Looking up the rest from reference TRBV5-1 and TRBJ2-3 gives the full variable domain: KAGVTQTPRYLIKTRGQQVTLSCSPISGHRSVSWYQQTPGQGLQFLFEYFSETQRNKGNFPGRFSGRQFSNSRSEMNVSTLELGDSALYLCASSLESTGPSTDTQYFGPGTRLTVL.

The table lists this clone with a few counts. The chain is built from TRBV6-7 and TRBJ1-5; TRBD1 aligns across 9 bases. TRBV6-7 is given ORF status, its function remaining uncertain. Losses at the gene ends were 4 bases for V and 3 bases for J; bases not matched to a gene: 7. The CDR3 is 16 residues long. The CDR3 spells CASSLYRDRANQPQHF. Written as DNA, the CDR3 is TGTGCCAGCAGTTTATACCGGGACAGGGCCAATCAGCCCCAGCATTTT.

V and J are TRBV27 and TRBJ2-7; D unclear. Germline-derived CDR1 and CDR2 are MNHEY and SMNVEV (reference sequence). With 11 bases removed from V and 6 bases from J, the gap between germline ends came to 8 bases. The CDR3 has 9 residues. The CDR3 region is CALSFEQYV. The CDR3 DNA is TGTGCCCTGTCGTTCGAGCAGTACGTC.